This TCR beta chain was recorded in a study of blood T cell repertoires in COVID-19. Study overall: Material from acute and convalescent COVID-19 was sourced from the United States, Italy and Spain. Sample material is recorded as cDNA or gDNA derived from T cells, B-cell-depleted T cells, or PBMCs.

In the study's own analysis: Amplification of reference gene primers provided the estimated nucleated cell counts. Sequencing was performed with immunoSEQ multiplex PCR; in TCRdb, only in-frame clones are kept and a portion is missing. The V and J calls and the clone size are those of that table, but D and trimming were determined from the DNA. The sample shows tens of thousands of clones, approximately 85% of them seen only once. Germline V gene data show CDR1 as MNHEY and CDR2 as SVGAGI. This CDR3 is built from 14 residues. V dropped 5 bases and J dropped 3 bases, with 13 bases sitting between them.

This sequence originates from a human donor in a cohort sampled during active COVID-19. The chain combines TRBV6-5 with TRBJ1-2; a possible D gene is TRBD1 (6 bases). The sample taken for sequencing was peripheral blood. The CDR3 sequence is CASSPQGTDYGYTF. CDR3 coding DNA: TGTGCCAGCAGTCCACAGGGTACGGACTATGGCTACACCTTC.